This T cell receptor (beta chain) derives from a study of blood T cells in healthy people across ages. Alongside a J-beta primer mix, a sample-barcoded 5' primer served in a second PCR lasting roughly 7 to 11 cycles. Each cDNA molecule was tagged by a template-switch adaptor with 12 random nucleotides. TCRdb independently ran MiXCR on the 5' RACE reads; one entry per CDR3 protein. The repertoire holds 1.5 million to 2 million distinct CDR3 sequences, 40% to 55% seen once, with less than 2.5% in the top ten. CDR3 length: 16 amino acids. CDR1 and CDR2 from the germline V gene are SGHRS and YFSETQ. Germline trimming cut 4 bases from V and 3 bases from J; bases unmatched to any gene: 7.

Sequencing was performed on blood. The chain employs TRBV5-1 and TRBJ2-3; TRBD1 agrees at 11 bases. The TCR originated in a woman in her 40s in good health. CDR3 DNA: TGCGCCAGCAGCGAGGGGACAGGGGGGGGGACAGATACGCAGTATTTT. This sequence encodes CASSEGTGGGTDTQYF.